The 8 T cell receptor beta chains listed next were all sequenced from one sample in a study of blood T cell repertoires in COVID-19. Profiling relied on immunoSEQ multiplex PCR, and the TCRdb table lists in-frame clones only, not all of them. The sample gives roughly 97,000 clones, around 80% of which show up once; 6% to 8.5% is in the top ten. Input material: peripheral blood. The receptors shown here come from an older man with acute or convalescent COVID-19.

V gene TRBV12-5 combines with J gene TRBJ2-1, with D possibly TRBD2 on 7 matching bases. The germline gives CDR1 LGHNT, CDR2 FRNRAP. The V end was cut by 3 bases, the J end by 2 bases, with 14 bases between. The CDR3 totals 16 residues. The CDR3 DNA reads TGTGCTAGTGGTTTCGGCGGGGGACATACCTACAATGAGCAGTTCTTC. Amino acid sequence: CASGFGGGHTYNEQFF.

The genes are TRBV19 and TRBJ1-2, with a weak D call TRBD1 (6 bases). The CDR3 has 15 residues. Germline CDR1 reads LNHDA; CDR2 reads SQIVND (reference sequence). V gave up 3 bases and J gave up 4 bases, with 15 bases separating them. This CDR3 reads CASSMAGQSGYGYTF. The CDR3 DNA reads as TGTGCCAGTAGTATGGCCGGACAGAGCGGCTATGGCTACACCTTC.

CDR3 in DNA: TGCAGCGTTGAAGTGTATTACGAGCAGTACTTC. This sequence encodes CSVEVYYEQYF. The rearrangement uses TRBV29-1 and TRBJ2-7; D remains ambiguous. The germline CDR1 and CDR2 sequences are SQVTM and ANQGSEA. The CDR3 covers 11 residues. V shed 1 base and J shed 4 bases, with 5 bases lying between them.

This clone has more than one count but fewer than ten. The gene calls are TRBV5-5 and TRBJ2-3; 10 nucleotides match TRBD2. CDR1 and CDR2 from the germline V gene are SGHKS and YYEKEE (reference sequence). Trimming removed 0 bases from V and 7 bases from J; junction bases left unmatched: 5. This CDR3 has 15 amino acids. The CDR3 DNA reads TGTGCCAGCAGCTTGGCGGTAGCGGGAGGAAATACGCAGTATTTT. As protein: CASSLAVAGGNTQYF.

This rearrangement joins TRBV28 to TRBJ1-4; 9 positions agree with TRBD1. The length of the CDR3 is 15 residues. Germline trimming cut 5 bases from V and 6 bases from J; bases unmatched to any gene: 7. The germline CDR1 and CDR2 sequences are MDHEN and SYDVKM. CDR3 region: CASSIRTGEYEKLFF. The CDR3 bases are TGTGCCAGCAGTATAAGGACAGGGGAATATGAAAAACTGTTTTTT. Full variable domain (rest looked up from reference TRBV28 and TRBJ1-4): DVKVTQSSRYLVKRTGEKVFLECVQDMDHENMFWYRQDPGLGLRLIYFSYDVKMKEKGDIPEGYSVSREKKERFSLILESASTNQTSMYLCASSIRTGEYEKLFFGSGTQLSVL.

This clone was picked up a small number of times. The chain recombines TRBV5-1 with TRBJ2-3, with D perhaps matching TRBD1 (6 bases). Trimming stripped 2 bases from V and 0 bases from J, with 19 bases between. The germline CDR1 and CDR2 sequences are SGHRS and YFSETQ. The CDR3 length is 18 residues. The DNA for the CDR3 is TGCGCCAGCAGCTTAAGGGCTGGGACAACCCGGAGCACAGATACGCAGTATTTT. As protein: CASSLRAGTTRSTDTQYF.

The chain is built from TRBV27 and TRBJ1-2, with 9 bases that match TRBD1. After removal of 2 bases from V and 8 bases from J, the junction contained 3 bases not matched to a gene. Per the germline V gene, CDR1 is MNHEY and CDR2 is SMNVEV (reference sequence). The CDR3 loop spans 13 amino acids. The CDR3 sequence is CASSLGTGFGYTF. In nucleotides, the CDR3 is TGTGCCAGCAGTTTAGGGACAGGGTTCGGCTACACCTTC.

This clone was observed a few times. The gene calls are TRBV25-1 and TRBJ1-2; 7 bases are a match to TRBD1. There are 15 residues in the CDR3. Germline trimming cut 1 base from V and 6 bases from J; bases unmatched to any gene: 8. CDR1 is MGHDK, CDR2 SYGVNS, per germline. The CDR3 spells CASSESDRVGDGYTF. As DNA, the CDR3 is TGTGCCAGCAGTGAATCCGACAGGGTTGGGGATGGCTACACCTTC.